This TCR beta chain appears in the sequencing data of a study of shared T cell receptors in the human thymus. Assay: immunoSEQ multiplex PCR; the TCRdb copy retains only in-frame clones and omits some. The top ten clones hold approximately 0.0097% of a sample with about 660,000 clones, 80% to 90% of them seen once. The data also belong to a second study, concerning human thymus T cells. That source adds: Repertoires sampled from thymus and blood appeared biased in V and J gene usage. Related studies found that unrelated individuals share highly overlapping thymic repertoires.

The source is a boy less than two years old with a congenital heart defect. Source material: thymocytes.

Written as DNA, the CDR3 is TGTGCCAGCAGCTCCTACAGGGGGGATGGCACAGATACGCAGTATTTT. Translating gives CASSSYRGDGTDTQYF. The chain has TRBV11-2 and TRBJ2-3, with TRBD1 matching 8 bases. CDR1 is SGHAT and CDR2 is FQNNGV in the germline V gene. The CDR3 consists of 16 residues. Trimming took 4 bases from V and 1 from J; bases not matched to a gene: 7.